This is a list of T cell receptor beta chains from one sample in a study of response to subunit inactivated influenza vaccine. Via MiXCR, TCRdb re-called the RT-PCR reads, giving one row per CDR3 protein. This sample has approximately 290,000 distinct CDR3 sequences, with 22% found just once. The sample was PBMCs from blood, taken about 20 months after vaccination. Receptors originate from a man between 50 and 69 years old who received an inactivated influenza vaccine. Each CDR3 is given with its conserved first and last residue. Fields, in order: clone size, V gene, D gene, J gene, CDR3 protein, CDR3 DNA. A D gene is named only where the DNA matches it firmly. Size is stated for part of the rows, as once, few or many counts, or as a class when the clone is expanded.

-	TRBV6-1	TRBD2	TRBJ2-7	CASSGLAGGGEQYF	TGTGCCAGCAGCGGACTAGCGGGGGGAGGTGAGCAGTACTTC
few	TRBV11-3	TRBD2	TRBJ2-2	CASSPWTSGNTGELFF	TGTGCCAGCAGCCCTTGGACTAGCGGGAACACCGGGGAGCTGTTTTTT
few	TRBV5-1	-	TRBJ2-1	CASSGLGPYNEQFF	TGCGCCAGCAGCGGCCTTGGTCCTTACAATGAGCAGTTCTTC
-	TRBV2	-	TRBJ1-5	CASSEGSGIRQPQHF	TGTGCCAGCAGCGAAGGGAGTGGGATACGTCAGCCCCAGCATTTT
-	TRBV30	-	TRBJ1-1	CAWSVTLGAFF	TGTGCCTGGAGTGTAACTCTAGGAGCTTTCTTT
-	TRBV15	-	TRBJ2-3	CATSRRTVDTQYF	TGTGCCACCAGCAGAAGGACAGTAGATACGCAGTATTTT
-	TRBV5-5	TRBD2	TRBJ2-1	CASSASGGVYNEQFF	TGTGCCAGCAGCGCTAGCGGGGGAGTGTACAATGAGCAGTTCTTC
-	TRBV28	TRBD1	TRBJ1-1	CASRTRQGTAFF	TGTGCCAGCAGAACCAGACAGGGTACGGCTTTCTTT
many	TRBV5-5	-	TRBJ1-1	CASSLEWLPNTEAFF	TGTGCCAGCAGCTTGGAGTGGTTACCGAACACTGAAGCTTTCTTT
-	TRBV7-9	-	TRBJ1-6	CASSSPTQGSPLHF	TGTGCCAGCAGCTCACCAACACAGGGATCACCCCTCCACTTT
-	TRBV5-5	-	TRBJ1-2	CASSLAEGGVYGYTF	TGTGCCAGCAGCTTGGCCGAAGGGGGAGTATATGGCTACACCTTC
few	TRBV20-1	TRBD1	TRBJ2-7	CSARPTDRAYEQYF	TGCAGTGCTAGACCCACCGACAGGGCCTACGAGCAGTACTTC
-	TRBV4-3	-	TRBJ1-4	CASSQDRTEYPTNEKLFF	TGCGCCAGCAGCCAAGACAGAACCGAATACCCAACTAATGAAAAACTGTTTTTT
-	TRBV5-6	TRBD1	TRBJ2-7	CASSLGGGREQYF	TGTGCCAGCAGCTTGGGAGGGGGCCGCGAGCAGTACTTC
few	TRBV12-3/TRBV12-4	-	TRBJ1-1	CASSLNFGAEAFF	TGTGCCAGCAGTTTAAATTTCGGGGCTGAAGCTTTCTTT
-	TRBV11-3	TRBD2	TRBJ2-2	CASSLASSGRTGELFF	TGTGCCAGCAGCTTAGCATCCAGCGGGAGGACCGGGGAGCTGTTTTTT
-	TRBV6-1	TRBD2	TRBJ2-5	CASRNSGGDKTQYF	TGTGCCAGCAGGAATAGCGGGGGGGATAAGACCCAGTACTTC
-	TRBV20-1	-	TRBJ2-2	CSARAAANTGELFF	TGCAGTGCTAGGGCCGCTGCGAACACCGGGGAGCTGTTTTTT
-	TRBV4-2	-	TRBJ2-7	CASSQVTGQAYEQYF	TGTGCCAGCAGCCAAGTGACAGGCCAAGCCTACGAGCAGTACTTC
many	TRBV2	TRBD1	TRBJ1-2	CASTRQGDYGYTF	TGTGCCAGCACTAGACAGGGCGACTATGGCTACACCTTC
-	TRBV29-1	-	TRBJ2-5	CSVVQETQYF	TGCAGCGTTGTCCAAGAGACCCAGTACTTC
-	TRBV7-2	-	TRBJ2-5	CASSSGETQYF	TGTGCCAGCAGCTCGGGGGAGACCCAGTACTTC
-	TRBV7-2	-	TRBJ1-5	CASSSDIGRNQPQHF	TGTGCCAGCAGCTCGGACATAGGGCGCAATCAGCCCCAGCATTTT
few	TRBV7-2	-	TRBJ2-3	CASSATGRDTQYF	TGTGCCAGCAGCGCGACGGGAAGAGATACGCAGTATTTT
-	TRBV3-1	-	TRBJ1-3	CASRHRTLSGNTIYF	TGTGCCAGCCGCCATCGGACTCTCTCTGGAAACACCATATATTTT
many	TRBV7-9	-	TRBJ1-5	CASSRGDQPQHF	TGTGCCAGCAGCAGGGGGGATCAGCCCCAGCATTTT
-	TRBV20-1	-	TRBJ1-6	CSARPLTSSPLHF	TGCAGTGCCAGGCCATTGACGAGTTCACCCCTCCACTTT
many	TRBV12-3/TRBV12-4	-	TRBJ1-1	CASRPGTVNTEAFF	TGTGCCAGCAGGCCCGGGACGGTGAACACTGAAGCTTTCTTT
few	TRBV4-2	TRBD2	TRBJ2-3	CASSPRTSGGLLGTDTQYF	TGTGCCAGCAGCCCAAGGACTAGCGGGGGCCTTCTCGGCACAGATACGCAGTATTTT
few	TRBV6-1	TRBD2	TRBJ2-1	CASSLISGGIPLDEQFF	TGTGCCAGCAGTCTCATTTCGGGGGGGATACCTTTAGATGAGCAGTTCTTC
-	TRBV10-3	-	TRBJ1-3	CAITPNWSSGNTIYF	TGTGCCATCACCCCTAATTGGTCTTCTGGAAACACCATATATTTT
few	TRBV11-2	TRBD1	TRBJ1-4	CASSLGTGGKNEKLFF	TGTGCCAGCAGCTTGGGGACAGGGGGAAAGAATGAAAAACTGTTTTTT
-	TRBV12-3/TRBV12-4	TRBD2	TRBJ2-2	CASSLLAGSNTGELFF	TGTGCCAGCAGTTTACTAGCGGGGTCGAACACCGGGGAGCTGTTTTTT
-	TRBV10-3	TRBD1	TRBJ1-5	CAISESSRGPNQPQHF	TGTGCCATCAGTGAGTCGTCCAGGGGGCCCAATCAGCCCCAGCATTTT
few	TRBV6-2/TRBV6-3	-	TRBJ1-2	CASSYPQEGGYGYTF	TGTGCCAGCAGTTATCCGCAGGAGGGCGGCTATGGCTACACCTTC
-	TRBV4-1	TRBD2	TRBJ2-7	CASSQVVLGRLAGDYEQYF	TGCGCCAGCAGCCAAGTAGTTTTGGGACGACTAGCGGGGGACTACGAGCAGTACTTC
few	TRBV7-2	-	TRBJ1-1	CASSPHPRQTEAFF	TGTGCCAGCAGCCCACATCCACGGCAAACTGAAGCTTTCTTT
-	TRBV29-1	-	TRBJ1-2	CSVERLGGYTF	TGCAGCGTTGAACGGCTCGGGGGCTACACCTTC
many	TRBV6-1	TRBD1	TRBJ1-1	CASGWDRRNTEAFF	TGTGCCAGCGGCTGGGACAGGAGGAACACTGAAGCTTTCTTT
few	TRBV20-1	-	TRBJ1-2	CSARAGGRVGYTF	TGCAGTGCTAGAGCCGGAGGGAGGGTCGGCTACACCTTC
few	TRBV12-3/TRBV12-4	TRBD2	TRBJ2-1	CASSWGGPYNEQFF	TGTGCCAGCAGTTGGGGGGGACCCTACAATGAGCAGTTCTTC
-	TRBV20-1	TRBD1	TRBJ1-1	CSARRGPPNTEAFF	TGCAGTGCTAGGAGGGGGCCTCCGAACACTGAAGCTTTCTTT
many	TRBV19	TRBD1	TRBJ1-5	CASSKGLFRDREFNQPQHF	TGTGCCAGTAGTAAAGGGCTGTTCCGGGACAGAGAGTTCAATCAGCCCCAGCATTTT
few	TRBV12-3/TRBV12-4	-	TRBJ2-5	CASSLDWLGSETQYF	TGTGCCAGCAGTCTCGACTGGTTGGGGTCGGAGACCCAGTACTTC
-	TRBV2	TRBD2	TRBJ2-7	CASSEVYGLPIAGGPYEQYF	TGTGCCAGCAGTGAAGTGTACGGTTTGCCCATAGCGGGAGGTCCCTACGAGCAGTACTTC